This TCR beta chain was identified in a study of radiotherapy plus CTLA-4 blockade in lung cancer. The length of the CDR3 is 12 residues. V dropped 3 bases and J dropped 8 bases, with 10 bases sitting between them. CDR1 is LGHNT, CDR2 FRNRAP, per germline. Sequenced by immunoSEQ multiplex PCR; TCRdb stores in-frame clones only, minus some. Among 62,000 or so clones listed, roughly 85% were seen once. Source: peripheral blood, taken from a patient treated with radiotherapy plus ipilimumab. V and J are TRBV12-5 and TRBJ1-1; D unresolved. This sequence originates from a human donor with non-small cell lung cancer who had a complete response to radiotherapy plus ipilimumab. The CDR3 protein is CASGFSNGEAFF. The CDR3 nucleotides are TGTGCTAGTGGTTTTTCCAACGGAGAAGCTTTCTTT.